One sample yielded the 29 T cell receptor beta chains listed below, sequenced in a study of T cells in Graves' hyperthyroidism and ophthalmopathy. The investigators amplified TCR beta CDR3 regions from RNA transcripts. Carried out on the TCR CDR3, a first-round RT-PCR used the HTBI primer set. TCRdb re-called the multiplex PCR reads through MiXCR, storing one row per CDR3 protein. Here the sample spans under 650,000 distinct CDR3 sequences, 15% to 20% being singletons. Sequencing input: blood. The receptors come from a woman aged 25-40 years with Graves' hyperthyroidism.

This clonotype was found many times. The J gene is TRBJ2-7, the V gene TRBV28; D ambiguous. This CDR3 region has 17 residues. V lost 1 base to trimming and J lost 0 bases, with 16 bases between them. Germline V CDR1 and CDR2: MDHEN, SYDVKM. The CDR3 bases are TGTGCCAGCAGTTTATACGGTGTCGCAGCAAACTCCTACGAGCAGTACTTC. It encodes CASSLYGVAANSYEQYF.

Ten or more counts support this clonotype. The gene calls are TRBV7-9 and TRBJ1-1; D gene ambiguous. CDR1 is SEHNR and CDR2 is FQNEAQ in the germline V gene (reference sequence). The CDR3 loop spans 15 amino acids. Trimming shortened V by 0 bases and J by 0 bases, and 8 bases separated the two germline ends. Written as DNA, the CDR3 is TGTGCCAGCAGCTTAGCGGAAAGACTGAACACTGAAGCTTTCTTT. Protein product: CASSLAERLNTEAFF. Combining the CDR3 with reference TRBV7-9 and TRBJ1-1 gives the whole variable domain DTGVSQNPRHKITKRGQNVTFRCDPISEHNRLYWYRQTLGQGPEFLTYFQNEAQLEKSRLLSDRFSAERPKGSFSTLEIQRTEQGDSAMYLCASSLAERLNTEAFFGQGTRLTVV.

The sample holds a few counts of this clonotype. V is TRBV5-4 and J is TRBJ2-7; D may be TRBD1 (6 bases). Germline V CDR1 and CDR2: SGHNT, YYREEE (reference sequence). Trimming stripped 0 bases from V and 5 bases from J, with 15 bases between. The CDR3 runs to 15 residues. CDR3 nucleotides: TGTGCCAGCAGCTTGGCCAACCAGGGGACCCACGAGCAGTACTTC. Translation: CASSLANQGTHEQYF.

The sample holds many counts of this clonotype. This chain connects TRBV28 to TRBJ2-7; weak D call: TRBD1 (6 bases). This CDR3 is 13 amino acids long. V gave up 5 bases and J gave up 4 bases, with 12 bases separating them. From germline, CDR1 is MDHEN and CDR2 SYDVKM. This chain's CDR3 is CASSEGQRYEQYF. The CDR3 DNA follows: TGTGCCAGCAGTGAAGGACAGAGGTACGAGCAGTACTTC.

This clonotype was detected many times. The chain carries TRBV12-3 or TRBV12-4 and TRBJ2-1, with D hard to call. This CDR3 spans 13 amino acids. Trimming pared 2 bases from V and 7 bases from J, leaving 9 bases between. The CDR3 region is CASSLNRWNEQFF. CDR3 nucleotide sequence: TGTGCCAGCAGTTTAAACAGATGGAATGAGCAGTTCTTC.

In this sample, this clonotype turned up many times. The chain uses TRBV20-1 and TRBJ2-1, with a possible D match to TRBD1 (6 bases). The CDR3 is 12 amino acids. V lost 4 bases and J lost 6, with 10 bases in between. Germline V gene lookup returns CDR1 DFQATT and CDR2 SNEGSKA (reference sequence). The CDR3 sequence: CSAIFRGNEQFF. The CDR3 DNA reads TGCAGTGCTATCTTCAGGGGCAATGAGCAGTTCTTC.

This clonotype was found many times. The CDR3 DNA is TGTGCCATCCGGGGGGGCAGTACCGTAGAGACCCAGTACTTC. This codes for CAIRGGSTVETQYF. The genes are TRBV10-3 and TRBJ2-5, with 8 bases lining up with TRBD2. The CDR3 loop spans 14 amino acids. Looked up from germline, CDR1 is ENHRY and CDR2 is SYGVKD. V dropped 8 bases and J dropped 4; count of bases not matched to a gene: 9.

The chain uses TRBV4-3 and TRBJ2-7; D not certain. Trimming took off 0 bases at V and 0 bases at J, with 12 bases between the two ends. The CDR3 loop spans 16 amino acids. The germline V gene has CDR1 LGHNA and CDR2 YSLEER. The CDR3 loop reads CASSQDLGTSSYEQYF. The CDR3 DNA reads TGCGCCAGCAGCCAAGATTTGGGTACGAGCTCCTACGAGCAGTACTTC.

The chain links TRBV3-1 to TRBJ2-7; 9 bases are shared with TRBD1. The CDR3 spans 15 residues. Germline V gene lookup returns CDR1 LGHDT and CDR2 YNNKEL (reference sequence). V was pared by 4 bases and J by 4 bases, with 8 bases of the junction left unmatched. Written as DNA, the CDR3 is TGTGCCAGCAGCCCCCTCGGGACAGGGATTTACGAGCAGTACTTC. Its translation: CASSPLGTGIYEQYF.

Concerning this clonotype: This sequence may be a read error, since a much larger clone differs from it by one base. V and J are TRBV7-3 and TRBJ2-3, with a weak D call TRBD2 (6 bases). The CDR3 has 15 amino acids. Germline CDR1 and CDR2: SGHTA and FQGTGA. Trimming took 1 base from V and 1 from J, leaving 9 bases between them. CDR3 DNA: TGTGCCAGCAGCTTAAGGGGGGACTGCACAGATACGCAGTATTTT. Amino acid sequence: CASSLRGDCTDTQYF.

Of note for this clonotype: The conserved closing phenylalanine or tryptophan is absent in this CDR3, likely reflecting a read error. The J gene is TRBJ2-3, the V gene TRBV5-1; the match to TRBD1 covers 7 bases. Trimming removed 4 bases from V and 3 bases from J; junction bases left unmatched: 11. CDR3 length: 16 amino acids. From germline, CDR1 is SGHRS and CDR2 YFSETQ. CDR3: CASSLEQGMGTDTQYC. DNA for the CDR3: TGCGCCAGCAGCCTCGAACAGGGGATGGGAACAGATACGCAGTATTGT.

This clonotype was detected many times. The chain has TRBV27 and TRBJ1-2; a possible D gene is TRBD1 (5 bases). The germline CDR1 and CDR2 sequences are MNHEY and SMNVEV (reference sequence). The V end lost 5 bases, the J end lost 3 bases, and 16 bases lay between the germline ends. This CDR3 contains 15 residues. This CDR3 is CASSISRDGDYGYTF. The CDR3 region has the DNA TGTGCCAGCAGTATCTCCCGGGACGGCGACTATGGCTACACCTTC.

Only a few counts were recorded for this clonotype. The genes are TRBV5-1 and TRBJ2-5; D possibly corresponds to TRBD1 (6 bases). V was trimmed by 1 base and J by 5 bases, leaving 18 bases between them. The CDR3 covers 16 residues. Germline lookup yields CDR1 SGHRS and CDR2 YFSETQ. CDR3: CASSLPLRTEGETQYF. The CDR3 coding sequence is TGCGCCAGCAGCTTGCCCCTAAGGACAGAAGGCGAGACCCAGTACTTC.

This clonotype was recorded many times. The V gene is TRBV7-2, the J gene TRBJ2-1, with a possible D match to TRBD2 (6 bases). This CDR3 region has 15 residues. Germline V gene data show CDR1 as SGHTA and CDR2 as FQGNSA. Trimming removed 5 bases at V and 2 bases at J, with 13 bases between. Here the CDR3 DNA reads TGTGCCAGCAGCCTCCGGGACTTAACCTACAATGAGCAGTTCTTC. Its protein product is CASSLRDLTYNEQFF.

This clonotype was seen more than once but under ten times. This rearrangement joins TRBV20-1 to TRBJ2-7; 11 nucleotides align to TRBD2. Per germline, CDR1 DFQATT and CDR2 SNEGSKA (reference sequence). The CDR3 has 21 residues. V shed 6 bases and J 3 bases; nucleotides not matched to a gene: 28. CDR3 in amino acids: CSAGLRGGALAGASGGYEQYF. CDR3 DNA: TGCAGTGCCGGGTTGCGGGGAGGTGCACTAGCGGGAGCATCAGGGGGCTACGAGCAGTACTTC.

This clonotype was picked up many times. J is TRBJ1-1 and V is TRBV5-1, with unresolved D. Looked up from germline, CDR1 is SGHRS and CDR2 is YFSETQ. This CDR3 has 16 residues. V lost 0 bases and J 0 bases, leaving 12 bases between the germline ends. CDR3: CASSLEGERMNTEAFF. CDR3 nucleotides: TGCGCCAGCAGCTTGGAGGGAGAACGAATGAACACTGAAGCTTTCTTT. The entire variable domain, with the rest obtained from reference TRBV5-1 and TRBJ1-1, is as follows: KAGVTQTPRYLIKTRGQQVTLSCSPISGHRSVSWYQQTPGQGLQFLFEYFSETQRNKGNFPGRFSGRQFSNSRSEMNVSTLELGDSALYLCASSLEGERMNTEAFFGQGTRLTVV.

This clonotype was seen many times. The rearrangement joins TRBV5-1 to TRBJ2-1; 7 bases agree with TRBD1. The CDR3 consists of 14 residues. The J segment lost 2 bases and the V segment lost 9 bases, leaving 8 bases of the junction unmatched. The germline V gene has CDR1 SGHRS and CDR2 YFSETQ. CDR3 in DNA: TGCGCCACCAGGCAGGGGGAAACCTACAATGAGCAGTTCTTC. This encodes CATRQGETYNEQFF. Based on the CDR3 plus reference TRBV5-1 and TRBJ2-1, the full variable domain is KAGVTQTPRYLIKTRGQQVTLSCSPISGHRSVSWYQQTPGQGLQFLFEYFSETQRNKGNFPGRFSGRQFSNSRSEMNVSTLELGDSALYLCATRQGETYNEQFFGPGTRLTVL.

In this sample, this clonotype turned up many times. The CDR3 loop is CASSQDTSGRGTDTQYF. CDR3 bases: TGTGCCAGCAGCCAAGATACTAGCGGGAGGGGAACAGATACGCAGTATTTT. V usage is TRBV3-1 and J usage is TRBJ2-3; TRBD2 agrees at 13 bases. Germline V gene sequence: CDR1 LGHDT, CDR2 YNNKEL (reference sequence). The CDR3 runs 17 residues. V lost 0 bases and J lost 3; bases outside the gene matches: 3.

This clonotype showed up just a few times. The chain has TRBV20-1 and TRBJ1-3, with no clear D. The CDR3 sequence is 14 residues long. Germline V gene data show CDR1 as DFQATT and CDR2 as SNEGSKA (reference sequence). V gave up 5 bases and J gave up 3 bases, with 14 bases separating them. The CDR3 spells CSAASPGGGNTIYF. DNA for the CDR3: TGCAGTGCTGCAAGCCCGGGTGGTGGAAACACCATATATTTT.

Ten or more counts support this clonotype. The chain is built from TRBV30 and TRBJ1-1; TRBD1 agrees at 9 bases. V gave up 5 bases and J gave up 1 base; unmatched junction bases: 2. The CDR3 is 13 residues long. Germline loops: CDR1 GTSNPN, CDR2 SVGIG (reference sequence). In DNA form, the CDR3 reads TGTGCCTGGTCGGGACAGGGGAACACTGAAGCTTTCTTT. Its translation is CAWSGQGNTEAFF.

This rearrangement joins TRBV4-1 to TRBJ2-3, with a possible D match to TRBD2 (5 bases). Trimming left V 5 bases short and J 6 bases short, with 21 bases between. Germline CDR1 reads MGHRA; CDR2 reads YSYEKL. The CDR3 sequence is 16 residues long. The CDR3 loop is CASSERLPRLADTQYF. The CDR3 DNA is TGCGCCAGCAGCGAACGACTACCGAGGCTCGCGGATACGCAGTATTTT.

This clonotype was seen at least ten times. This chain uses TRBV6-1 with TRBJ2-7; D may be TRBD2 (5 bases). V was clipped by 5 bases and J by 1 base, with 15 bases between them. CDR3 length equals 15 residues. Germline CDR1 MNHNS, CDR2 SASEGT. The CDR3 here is CASSLRRRRSYEQYF. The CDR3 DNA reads TGTGCCAGCAGTCTCCGCCGACGGAGGTCCTACGAGCAGTACTTC.

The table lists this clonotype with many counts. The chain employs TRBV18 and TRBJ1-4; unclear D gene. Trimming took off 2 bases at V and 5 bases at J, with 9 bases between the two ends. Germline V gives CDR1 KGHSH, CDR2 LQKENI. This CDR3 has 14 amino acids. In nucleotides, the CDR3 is TGTGCCAGCTCACCAACGGCACAGAATGAAAAACTGTTTTTT. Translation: CASSPTAQNEKLFF.

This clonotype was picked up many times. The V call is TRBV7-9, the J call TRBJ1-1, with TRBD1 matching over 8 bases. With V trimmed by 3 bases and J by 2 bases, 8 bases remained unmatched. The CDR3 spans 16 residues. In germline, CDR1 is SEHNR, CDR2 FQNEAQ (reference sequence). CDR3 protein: CASSFLGQGSNTEAFF. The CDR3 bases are TGTGCCAGCAGCTTCCTAGGACAGGGCTCTAACACTGAAGCTTTCTTT.

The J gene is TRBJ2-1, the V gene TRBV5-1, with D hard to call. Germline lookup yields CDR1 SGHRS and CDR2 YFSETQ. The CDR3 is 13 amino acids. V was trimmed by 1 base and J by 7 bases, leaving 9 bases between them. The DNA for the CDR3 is TGCGCCAGCAGCTTGCATTTTATAAATGAGCAGTTCTTC. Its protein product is CASSLHFINEQFF.

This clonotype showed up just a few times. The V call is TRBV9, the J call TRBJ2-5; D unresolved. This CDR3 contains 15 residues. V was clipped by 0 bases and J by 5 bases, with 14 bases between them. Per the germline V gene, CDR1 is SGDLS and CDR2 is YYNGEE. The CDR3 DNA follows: TGTGCCAGCAGCGTAGGGGTGATCCCACGGGAGACCCAGTACTTC. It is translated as CASSVGVIPRETQYF. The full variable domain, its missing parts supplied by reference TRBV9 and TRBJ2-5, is DSGVTQTPKHLITATGQRVTLRCSPRSGDLSVYWYQQSLDQGLQFLIQYYNGEERAKGNILERFSAQQFPDLHSELNLSSLELGDSALYFCASSVGVIPRETQYFGPGTRLLVL.

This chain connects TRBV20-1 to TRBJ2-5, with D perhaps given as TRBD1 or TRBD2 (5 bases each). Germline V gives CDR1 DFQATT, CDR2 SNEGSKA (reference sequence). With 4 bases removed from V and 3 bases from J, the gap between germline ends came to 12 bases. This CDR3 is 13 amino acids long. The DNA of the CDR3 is TGCAGTGCTAAGAGGGTCAGGGAAGAGACCCAGTACTTC. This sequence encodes CSAKRVREETQYF.

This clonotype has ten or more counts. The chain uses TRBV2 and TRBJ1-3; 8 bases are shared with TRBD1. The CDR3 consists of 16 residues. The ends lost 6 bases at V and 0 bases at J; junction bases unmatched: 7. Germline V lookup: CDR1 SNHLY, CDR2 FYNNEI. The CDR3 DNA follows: TGTGCCAGCAGGGCCGGACAGGGCTACTCTGGAAACACCATATATTTT. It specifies CASRAGQGYSGNTIYF.

CDR3 residues: CASKNWDTSTDTQYF. CDR3 DNA: TGCGCCAGCAAAAATTGGGACACCAGCACAGATACGCAGTATTTT. The genes are TRBV5-1 and TRBJ2-3; D possibly corresponds to TRBD1 (6 bases). The CDR3 totals 15 residues. CDR1 and CDR2 from the germline V gene are SGHRS and YFSETQ. V was shortened by 6 bases and J by 0 bases, with 14 bases between the two germline ends.